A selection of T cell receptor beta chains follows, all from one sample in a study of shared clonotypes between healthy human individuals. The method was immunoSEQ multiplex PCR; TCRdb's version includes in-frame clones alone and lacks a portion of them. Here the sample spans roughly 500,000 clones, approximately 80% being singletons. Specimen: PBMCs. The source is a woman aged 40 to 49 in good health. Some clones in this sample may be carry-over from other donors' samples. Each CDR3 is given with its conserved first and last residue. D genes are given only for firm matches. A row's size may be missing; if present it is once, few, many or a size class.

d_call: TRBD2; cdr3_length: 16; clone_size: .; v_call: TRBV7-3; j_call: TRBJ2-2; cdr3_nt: TGTGCCAGCAGCTTAAGGACTAGCGCGAACACCGGGGAGCTGTTTTTT; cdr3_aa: CASSLRTSANTGELFF
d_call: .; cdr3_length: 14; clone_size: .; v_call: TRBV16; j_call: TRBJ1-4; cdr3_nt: TGTGCCAGCAGCCCCCCGGGACAAGGGGAAAAACTGTTTTTT; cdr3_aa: CASSPPGQGEKLFF
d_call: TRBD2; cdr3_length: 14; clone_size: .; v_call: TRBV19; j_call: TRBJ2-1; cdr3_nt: TGTGCCAGTAGTATCGGACTAGCTTTGAGTGAGCAGTTCTTC; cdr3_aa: CASSIGLALSEQFF
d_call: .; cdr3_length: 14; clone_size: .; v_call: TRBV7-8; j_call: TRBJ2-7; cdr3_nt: TGTGCCAGCAGCTTACATCAGGAATCCTACGAGCAGTACTTC; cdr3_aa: CASSLHQESYEQYF
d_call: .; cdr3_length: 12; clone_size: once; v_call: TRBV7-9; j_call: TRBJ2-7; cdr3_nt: TGTGCCAGCAGCTTGGGGTCCTACGAGCAGTACTTC; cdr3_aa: CASSLGSYEQYF
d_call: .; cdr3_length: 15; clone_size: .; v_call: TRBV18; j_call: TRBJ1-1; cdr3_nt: TGTGCCAGCCCCCCATCGACGGGGGTGAACACTGAAGCTTTCTTT; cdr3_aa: CASPPSTGVNTEAFF
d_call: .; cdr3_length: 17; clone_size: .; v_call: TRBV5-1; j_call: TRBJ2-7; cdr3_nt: TGCGCCAGCAGCGGAAGGCAGGGACAATTGTTTGGCGGCGAGCAGTACTTC; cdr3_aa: CASSGRQGQLFGGEQYF
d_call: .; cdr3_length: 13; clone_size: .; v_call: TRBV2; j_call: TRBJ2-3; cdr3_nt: TGTGCCAGCAATCGGGGAGCAGCAGATACGCAGTATTTT; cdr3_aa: CASNRGAADTQYF
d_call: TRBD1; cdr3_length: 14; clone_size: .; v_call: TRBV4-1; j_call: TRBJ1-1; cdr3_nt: TGCGCCAGCAGCCAAACTGGGGCGACGGACAGGACTTTCTTT; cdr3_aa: CASSQTGATDRTFF
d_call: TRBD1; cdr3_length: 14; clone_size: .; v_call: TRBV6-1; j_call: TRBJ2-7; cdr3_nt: TGTGCCAGCAGTGGGGACAGGGGGTTTGGCGAGCAGTACTTC; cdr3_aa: CASSGDRGFGEQYF
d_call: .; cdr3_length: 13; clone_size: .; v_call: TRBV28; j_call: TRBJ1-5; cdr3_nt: TGTGCCAGCAGTTTGGGTAGCAATCAGCCCCAGCATTTT; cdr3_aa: CASSLGSNQPQHF
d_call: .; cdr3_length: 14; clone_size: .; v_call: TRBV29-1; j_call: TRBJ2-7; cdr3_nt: TGCAGCGTTGAGGTGTTGACTGACTCCTACGAGCAGTACTTC; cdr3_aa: CSVEVLTDSYEQYF
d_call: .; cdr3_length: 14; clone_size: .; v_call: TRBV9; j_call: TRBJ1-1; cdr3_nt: TGTGCCAGCGGAGGAGGGGGGGAGAACACTGAAGCTTTCTTT; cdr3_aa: CASGGGGENTEAFF
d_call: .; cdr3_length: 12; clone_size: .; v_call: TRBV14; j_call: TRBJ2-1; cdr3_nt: TGTGCCAGCAGCCAAGTTAGGAATGAGCAGTTCTTC; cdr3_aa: CASSQVRNEQFF
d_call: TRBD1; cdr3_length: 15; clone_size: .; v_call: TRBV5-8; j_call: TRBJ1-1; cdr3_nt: TGTGCCAGCAGCTTGGAACCCGGGACAGCCACTGAAGCTTTCTTT; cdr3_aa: CASSLEPGTATEAFF
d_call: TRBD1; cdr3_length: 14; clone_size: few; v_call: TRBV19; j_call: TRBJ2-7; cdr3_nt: TGTGCCAGTAGTATAAGGGACAGCCCATACGAGCAGTACTTC; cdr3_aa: CASSIRDSPYEQYF
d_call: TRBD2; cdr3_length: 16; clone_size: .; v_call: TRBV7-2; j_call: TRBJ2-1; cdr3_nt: TGTGCCAGCAGCCGCCGCGGCGGGACTAGAGGCAATGAGCAGTTCTTC; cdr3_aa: CASSRRGGTRGNEQFF
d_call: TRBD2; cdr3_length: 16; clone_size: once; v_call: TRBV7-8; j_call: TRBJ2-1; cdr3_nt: TGTGCCAGCAGCGTCGCGGGACTAGCGGGCTTAGTTGAGCAGTTCTTC; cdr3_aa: CASSVAGLAGLVEQFF
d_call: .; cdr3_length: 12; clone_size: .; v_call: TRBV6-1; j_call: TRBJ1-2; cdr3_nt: TGTGCCAGCAGCGGGGACATCTATGGCTACACCTTC; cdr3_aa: CASSGDIYGYTF
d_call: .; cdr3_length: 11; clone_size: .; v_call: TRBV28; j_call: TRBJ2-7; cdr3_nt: TGTGCCAGCAGTTTAAGGGAAGAGCAGTACTTC; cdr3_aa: CASSLREEQYF
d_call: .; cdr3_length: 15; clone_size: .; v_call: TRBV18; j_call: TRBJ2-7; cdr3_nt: TGTGCCAGCTCACCCGGCGGCGGCAGGGATCACGAGCAGTACTTC; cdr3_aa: CASSPGGGRDHEQYF
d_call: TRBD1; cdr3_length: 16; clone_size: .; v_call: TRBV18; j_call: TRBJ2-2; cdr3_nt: TGTGCCAGCTCACCAGTGGGACAGGCGAACACCGGGGAGCTGTTTTTT; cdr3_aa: CASSPVGQANTGELFF
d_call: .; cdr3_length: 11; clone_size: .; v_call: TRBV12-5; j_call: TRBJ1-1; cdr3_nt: TGTGCTAGTGAGGGGGACCCTGAAGCTTTCTTT; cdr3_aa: CASEGDPEAFF
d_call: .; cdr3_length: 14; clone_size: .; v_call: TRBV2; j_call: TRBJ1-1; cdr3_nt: TGTGCCAGCAGTGTTAGGGTCATGAACACTGAAGCTTTCTTT; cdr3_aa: CASSVRVMNTEAFF
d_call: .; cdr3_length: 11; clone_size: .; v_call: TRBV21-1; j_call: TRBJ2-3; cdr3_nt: TGTGCCAGCAGCAGGACCGATACGCAGTATTTT; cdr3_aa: CASSRTDTQYF
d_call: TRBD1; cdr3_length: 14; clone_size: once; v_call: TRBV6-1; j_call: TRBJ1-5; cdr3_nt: TGTGCCAGCAGGGGGACAGGGGGCAATCAGCCCCAGCATTTT; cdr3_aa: CASRGTGGNQPQHF
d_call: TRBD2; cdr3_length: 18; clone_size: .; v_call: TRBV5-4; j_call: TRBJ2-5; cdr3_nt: TGTGCCAGCAGCCCCAGGACTAGCGGGAGGCCGAGGGAGGAGACCCAGTACTTC; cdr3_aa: CASSPRTSGRPREETQYF
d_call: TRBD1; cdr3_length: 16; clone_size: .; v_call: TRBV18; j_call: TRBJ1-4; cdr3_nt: TGTGCCAGCTCTCCGACAGGGCCCACAACTAATGAAAAACTGTTTTTT; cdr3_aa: CASSPTGPTTNEKLFF
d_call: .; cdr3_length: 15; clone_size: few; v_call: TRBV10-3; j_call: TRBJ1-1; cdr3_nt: TGTGCCACCGTACCAGGGGACAAGGCGAACGCTGAAGCTTTCTTT; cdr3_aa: CATVPGDKANAEAFF
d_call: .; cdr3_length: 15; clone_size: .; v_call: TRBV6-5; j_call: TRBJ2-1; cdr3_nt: TGTGCCAGCGGTTACAGGGGAGGAAGCGTCAATGAGCAGTTCTTC; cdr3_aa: CASGYRGGSVNEQFF
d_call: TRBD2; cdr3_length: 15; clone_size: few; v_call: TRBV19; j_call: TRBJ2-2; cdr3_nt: TGTGCCAGTAGTATTTCGGGGGGGGCGCCCGGGGAGCTGTTTTTT; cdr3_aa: CASSISGGAPGELFF
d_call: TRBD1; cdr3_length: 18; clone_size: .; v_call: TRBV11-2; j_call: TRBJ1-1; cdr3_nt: TGTGCCAGCAGCCGAATCAGACAGGGCAGCACCCTGAACACTGAAGCTTTCTTT; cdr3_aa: CASSRIRQGSTLNTEAFF
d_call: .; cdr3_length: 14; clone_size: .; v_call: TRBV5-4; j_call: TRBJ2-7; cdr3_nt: TGTGCCAGCAGCTTGTACGGCGTAACCTACGAGCAGTACTTC; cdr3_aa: CASSLYGVTYEQYF
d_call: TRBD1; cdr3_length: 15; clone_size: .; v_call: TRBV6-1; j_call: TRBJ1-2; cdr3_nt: TGTGCCAGCAGCATGGGGACAGGGGAAGGATATGGCTACACCTTC; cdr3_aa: CASSMGTGEGYGYTF
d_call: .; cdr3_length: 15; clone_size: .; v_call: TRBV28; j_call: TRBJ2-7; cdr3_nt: TGTGCCAGCAACCCAGGCGAGACTACACCTTACGAGCAGTACTTC; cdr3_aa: CASNPGETTPYEQYF
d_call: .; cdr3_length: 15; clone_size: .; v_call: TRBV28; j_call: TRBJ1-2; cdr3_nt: TGTGCCAGCAGTTTTGGAGGGGCGACTGGCTATGGCTACACCTTC; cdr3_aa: CASSFGGATGYGYTF
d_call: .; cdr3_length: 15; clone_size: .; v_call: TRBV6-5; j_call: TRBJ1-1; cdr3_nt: TGTGCCAGCAGTTACTCGGAGGGGTTTAACACTGAAGCTTTCTTT; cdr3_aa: CASSYSEGFNTEAFF
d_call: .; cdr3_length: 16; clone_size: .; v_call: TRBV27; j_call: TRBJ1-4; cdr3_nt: TGTGCCAGCAGTTTACTCGCCAGGGTCGGTAATGAAAAACTGTTTTTT; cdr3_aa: CASSLLARVGNEKLFF
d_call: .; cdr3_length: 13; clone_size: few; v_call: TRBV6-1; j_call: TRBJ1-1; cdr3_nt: TGTGCCAGCAGGGTCACAGGGAACACTGAAGCTTTCTTT; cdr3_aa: CASRVTGNTEAFF
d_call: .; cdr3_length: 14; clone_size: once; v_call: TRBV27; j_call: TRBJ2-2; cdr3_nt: TGTGCCAGCAGTTTAGGGGAGAACACCGGGGAGCTGTTTTTT; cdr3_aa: CASSLGENTGELFF
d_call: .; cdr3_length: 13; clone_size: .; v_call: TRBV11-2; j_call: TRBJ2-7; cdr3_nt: TGTGCCAGCAGCTTACAGGGATCCTACGAGCAGTACTTC; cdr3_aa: CASSLQGSYEQYF
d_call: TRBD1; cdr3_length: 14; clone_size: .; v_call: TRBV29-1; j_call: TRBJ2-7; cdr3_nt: TGCAGCGTACCGCGACAGGGAGTTTCGCGCGAGCAGTACTTC; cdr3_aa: CSVPRQGVSREQYF
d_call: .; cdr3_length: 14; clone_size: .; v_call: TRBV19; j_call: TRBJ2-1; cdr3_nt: TGTGCCAGTAGTATGCAGGGAACAAGTAATGAGCAGTTCTTC; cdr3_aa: CASSMQGTSNEQFF
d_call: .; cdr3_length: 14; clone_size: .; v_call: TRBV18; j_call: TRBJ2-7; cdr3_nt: TGTGCCAGCTCACCACCGGGCAGGGCGGGCGAGCAGTACTTC; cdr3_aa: CASSPPGRAGEQYF
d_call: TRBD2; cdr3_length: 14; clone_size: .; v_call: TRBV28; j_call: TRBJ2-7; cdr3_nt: TGTGCCAGCAGCTCTCTAGCGGGAATAGGCGAGCAGTACTTC; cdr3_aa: CASSSLAGIGEQYF
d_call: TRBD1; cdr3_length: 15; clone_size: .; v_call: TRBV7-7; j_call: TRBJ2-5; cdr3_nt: TGTGCCAGCAGCTCGGAGACAGGGGGCGAAGAGACCCAGTACTTC; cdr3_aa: CASSSETGGEETQYF
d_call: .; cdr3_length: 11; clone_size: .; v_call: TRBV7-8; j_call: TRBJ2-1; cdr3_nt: TGTGCCAGCAGTAGCCGGAATGAGCAGTTCTTC; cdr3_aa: CASSSRNEQFF
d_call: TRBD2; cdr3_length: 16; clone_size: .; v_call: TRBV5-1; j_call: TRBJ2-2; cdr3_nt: TGCGCCAGCAGCTCGGGACTAGCGGGAGTCACCGGGGAGCTGTTTTTT; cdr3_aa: CASSSGLAGVTGELFF
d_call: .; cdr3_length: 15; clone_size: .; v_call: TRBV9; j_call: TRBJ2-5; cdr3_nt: TGTGCCAGCAGCGTAGGGGACAGCGGGCGGGTGACCCAGTACTTC; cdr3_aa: CASSVGDSGRVTQYF
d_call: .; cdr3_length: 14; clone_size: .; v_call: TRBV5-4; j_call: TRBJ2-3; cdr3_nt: TGTGCCAGCAGAGAAGGGAGTGGCACAGATACGCAGTATTTT; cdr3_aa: CASREGSGTDTQYF
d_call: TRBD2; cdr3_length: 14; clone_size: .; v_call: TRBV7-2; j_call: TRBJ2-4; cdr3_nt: TGTGCCAGCAGCTTAGTGGCGGGAGAAAACATTCAGTACTTC; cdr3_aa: CASSLVAGENIQYF
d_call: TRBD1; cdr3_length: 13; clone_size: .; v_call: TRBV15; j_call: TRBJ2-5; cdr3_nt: TGTGCCACCAGCACGGACAGGGGAGAGACCCAGTACTTC; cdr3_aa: CATSTDRGETQYF